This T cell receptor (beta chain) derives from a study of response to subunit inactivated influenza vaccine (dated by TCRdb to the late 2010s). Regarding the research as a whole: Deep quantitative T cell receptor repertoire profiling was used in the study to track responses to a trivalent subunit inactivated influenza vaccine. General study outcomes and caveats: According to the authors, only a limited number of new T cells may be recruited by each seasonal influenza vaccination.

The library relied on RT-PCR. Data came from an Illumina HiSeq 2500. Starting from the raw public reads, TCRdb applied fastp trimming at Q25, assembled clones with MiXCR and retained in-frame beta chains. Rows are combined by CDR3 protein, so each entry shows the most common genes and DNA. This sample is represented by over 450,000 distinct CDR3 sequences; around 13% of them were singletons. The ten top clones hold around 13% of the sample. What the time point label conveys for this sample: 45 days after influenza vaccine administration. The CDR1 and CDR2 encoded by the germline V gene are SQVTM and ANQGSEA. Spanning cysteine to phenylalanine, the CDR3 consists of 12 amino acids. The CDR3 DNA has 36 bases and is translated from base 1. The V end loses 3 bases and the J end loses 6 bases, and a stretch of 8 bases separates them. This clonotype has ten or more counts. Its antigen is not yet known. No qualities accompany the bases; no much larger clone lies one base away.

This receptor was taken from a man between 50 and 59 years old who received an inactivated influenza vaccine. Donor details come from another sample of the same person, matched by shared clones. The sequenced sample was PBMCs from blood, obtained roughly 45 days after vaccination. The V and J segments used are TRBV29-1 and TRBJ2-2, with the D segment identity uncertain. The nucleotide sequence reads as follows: TGCAGCGTTGAGGTCCTGGCCGGGGAGCTGTTTTTT. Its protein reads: CSVEVLAGELFF.